The clone carrying this T cell receptor (beta chain) was recorded a few times. Amplification used 60 Vbeta primers and 13 Jbeta primers. Here immunoSEQ multiplex PCR was the method, and the copy in TCRdb shows in-frame clones only, minus some. The data hold more than 150,000 clones, with under 80% observed a single time. The data belong to a study of cytomegalovirus exposure and HLA in healthy donors. The ends were cut back, 2 bases at V and 4 bases at J, with 8 bases in the middle. The CDR3 length is 13 residues. Germline V CDR1 and CDR2: MDHEN, SYDVKM. The chain carries TRBV28 and TRBJ1-1; D gene ambiguous. Sequenced: PBMCs. This receptor was identified in a woman in her twenties or thirties in good health and CMV-seropositive. In DNA, the CDR3 is TGTGCCAGCAGTTTACCGGCGGCCACTGAAGCTTTCTTT. This encodes CASSLPAATEAFF. The variable domain in full, completed from reference TRBV28 and TRBJ1-1, reads DVKVTQSSRYLVKRTGEKVFLECVQDMDHENMFWYRQDPGLGLRLIYFSYDVKMKEKGDIPEGYSVSREKKERFSLILESASTNQTSMYLCASSLPAATEAFFGQGTRLTVV.